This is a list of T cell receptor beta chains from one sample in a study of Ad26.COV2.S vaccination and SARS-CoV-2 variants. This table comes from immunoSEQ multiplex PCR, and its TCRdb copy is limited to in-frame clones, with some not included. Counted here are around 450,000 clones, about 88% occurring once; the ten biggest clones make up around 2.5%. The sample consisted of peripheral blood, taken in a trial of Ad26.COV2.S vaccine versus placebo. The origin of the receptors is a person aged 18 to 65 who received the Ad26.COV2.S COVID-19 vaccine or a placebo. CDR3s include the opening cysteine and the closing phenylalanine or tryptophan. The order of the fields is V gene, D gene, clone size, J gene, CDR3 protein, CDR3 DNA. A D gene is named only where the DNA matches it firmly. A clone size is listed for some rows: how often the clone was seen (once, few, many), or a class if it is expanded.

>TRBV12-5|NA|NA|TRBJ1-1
CASGRGVTEAFF
TGTGCTAGTGGTCGGGGGGTCACTGAAGCTTTCTTT
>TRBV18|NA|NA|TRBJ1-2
CASSPPGVDYGYTF
TGTGCCAGCTCACCACCGGGGGTTGACTATGGCTACACCTTC
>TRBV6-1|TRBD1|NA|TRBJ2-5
CASSALPGQGDQTQYF
TGTGCCAGCAGTGCACTTCCGGGACAGGGCGATCAGACCCAGTACTTC
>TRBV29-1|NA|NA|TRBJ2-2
CSVAPRDTGELFF
TGCAGCGTTGCCCCCCGGGACACCGGGGAGCTGTTTTTT
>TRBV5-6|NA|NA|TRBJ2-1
CASSRPAYNEQFF
TGTGCCAGCAGCCGCCCTGCTTACAATGAGCAGTTCTTC
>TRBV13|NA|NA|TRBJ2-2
CASSPTVNTGELFF
TGTGCCAGCAGCCCCACGGTGAACACCGGGGAGCTGTTTTTT
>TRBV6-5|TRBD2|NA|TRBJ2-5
CASFPGTTLGETQYF
TGTGCCAGCTTCCCCGGGACTACCTTAGGAGAGACCCAGTACTTC
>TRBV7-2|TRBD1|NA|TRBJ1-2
CASSPGQFYGYTF
TGTGCCAGCAGCCCGGGACAGTTTTATGGCTACACCTTC
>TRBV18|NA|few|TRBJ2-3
CASSPSASTDTQYF
TGTGCCAGCTCACCAAGCGCGAGCACAGATACGCAGTATTTT
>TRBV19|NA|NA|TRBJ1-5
CASYNQPQHF
TGTGCCAGTTATAATCAGCCCCAGCATTTT
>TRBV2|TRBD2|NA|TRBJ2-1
CASSGLAGSNEQFF
TGTGCCAGCAGTGGCCTAGCGGGAAGCAATGAGCAGTTCTTC
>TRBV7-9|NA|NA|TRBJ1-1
CASSPLRGWTEAFF
TGTGCCAGCAGCCCCTTGAGGGGATGGACTGAAGCTTTCTTT
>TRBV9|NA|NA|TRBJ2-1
CASSGSFGRRGYNKQFF
TGTGCCAGCAGCGGATCTTTCGGGAGGAGGGGGTACAATAAGCAGTTCTTC
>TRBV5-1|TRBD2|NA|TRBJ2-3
CASSGGLARGDTQYF
TGCGCCAGCAGCGGCGGACTAGCGCGAGGAGATACGCAGTATTTT
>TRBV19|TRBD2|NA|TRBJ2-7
CASKLTSGASYEQYF
TGTGCCAGTAAGCTAACTAGCGGTGCTTCCTACGAGCAGTACTTC
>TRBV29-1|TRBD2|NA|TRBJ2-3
CSVGSGSWADTQYF
TGCAGCGTCGGTAGCGGGAGTTGGGCAGATACGCAGTATTTT
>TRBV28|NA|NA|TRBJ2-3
CASNGLSFTDTQYF
TGTGCCAGCAACGGACTTTCATTCACAGATACGCAGTATTTT
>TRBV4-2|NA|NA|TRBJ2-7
CASSQELSYEQYF
TGTGCCAGCAGCCAGGAACTCTCCTACGAGCAGTACTTC
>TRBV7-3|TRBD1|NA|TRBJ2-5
CASSVGQGISETQYF
TGTGCCAGCAGCGTAGGACAGGGGATTTCAGAGACCCAGTACTTC
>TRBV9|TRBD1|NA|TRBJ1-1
CASSVTGGMNTEAFF
TGTGCCAGCAGCGTCACAGGGGGAATGAACACTGAAGCTTTCTTT
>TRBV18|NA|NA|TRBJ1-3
CASSPGIPSGNTIYF
TGTGCCAGCTCACCCGGCATACCCTCTGGAAACACCATATATTTT
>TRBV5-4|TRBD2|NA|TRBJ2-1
CASSRLTDRVGGDEQFF
TGTGCCAGCAGCCGATTAACGGACCGTGTCGGGGGGGATGAGCAGTTCTTC
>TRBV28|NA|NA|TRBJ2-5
CASSYRGRGETQYF
TGTGCCAGCAGTTACAGGGGGAGGGGAGAGACCCAGTACTTC
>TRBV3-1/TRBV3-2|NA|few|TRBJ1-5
CASSQSVNNQPQHF
TGTGCCAGCAGCCAATCTGTGAATAATCAGCCCCAGCATTTT
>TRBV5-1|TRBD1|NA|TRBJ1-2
CASSLGVQGAHGYTF
TGCGCCAGCAGCTTGGGGGTACAGGGGGCACATGGCTACACCTTC
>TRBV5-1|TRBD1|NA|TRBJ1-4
CASSLGAGDRNEKLFF
TGCGCCAGCAGCTTGGGAGCTGGGGACAGGAATGAAAAACTGTTTTTT
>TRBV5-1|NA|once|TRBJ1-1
CASSLEPGMNTEAFF
TGCGCCAGCAGCTTAGAGCCAGGAATGAACACTGAAGCTTTCTTT
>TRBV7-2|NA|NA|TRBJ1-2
CASSPQYGNYGYTF
TGTGCCAGCAGCCCCCAGTATGGTAACTATGGCTACACCTTC
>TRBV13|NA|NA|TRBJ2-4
CASSLSPRQGGNIQYF
TGTGCCAGCAGCTTATCCCCTCGACAGGGAGGAAACATTCAGTACTTC
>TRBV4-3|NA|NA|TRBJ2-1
CASSQDGRTDNEQFF
TGCGCCAGCAGCCAAGATGGCAGGACAGACAATGAGCAGTTCTTC
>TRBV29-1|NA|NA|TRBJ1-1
CSVHPMRVAEAFF
TGCAGCGTTCACCCGATGAGGGTGGCTGAAGCTTTCTTT
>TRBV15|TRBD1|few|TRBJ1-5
CATSRWDRVHQPQHF
TGTGCCACCAGCAGATGGGACAGGGTCCATCAGCCCCAGCATTTT
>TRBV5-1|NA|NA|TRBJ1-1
CASSLIQGTEAFF
TGCGCCAGCAGCCTCATTCAGGGGACTGAAGCTTTCTTT
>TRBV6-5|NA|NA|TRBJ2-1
CASSTLAYSYNEQFF
TGTGCCAGCAGCACTCTGGCCTACTCCTACAATGAGCAGTTCTTC
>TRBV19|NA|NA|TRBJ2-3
CASSILPTDTQYF
TGTGCCAGTAGTATTCTCCCGACAGATACGCAGTATTTT